Below are 18 T cell receptor beta chains sequenced from a single sample in a study of cytomegalovirus exposure and HLA in healthy donors. The PCR was carried out with 60 Vbeta primers and 13 Jbeta primers. Here immunoSEQ multiplex PCR was the method, and the copy in TCRdb shows in-frame clones only, minus some. The ten most abundant clones cover around 1.4% of a sample with 150,000 to 200,000 clones. Sequenced input: PBMCs. The receptor source for this set is a woman between 55 and 75 years old in good health and CMV-seronegative.

The chain carries TRBV18 and TRBJ1-4, with 8 bases matching TRBD1. Germline-derived CDR1 and CDR2 are KGHSH and LQKENI. V shed 0 bases and J 8 bases; nucleotides not matched to a gene: 2. This CDR3 comprises 14 residues. CDR3 protein: CASSPPRGQEKLFF. As DNA, the CDR3 is TGTGCCAGCTCACCACCCAGGGGGCAGGAAAAACTGTTTTTT.

The CDR3 coding sequence is TGCGCCAGCAGCTCCGGGACAGAGACTGAAGCTTTCTTT. Its translation is CASSSGTETEAFF. The chain links TRBV5-1 to TRBJ1-1, with 7 bases identical to TRBD1. Looked up from germline, CDR1 is SGHRS and CDR2 is YFSETQ. J lost 5 bases, V lost 3 bases, and 4 bases had no gene match. The CDR3 is 13 amino acids.

V gene TRBV14 combines with J gene TRBJ1-1; TRBD1 might be the D (6 bases). Trimming pared 5 bases from V and 7 bases from J, leaving 11 bases between. Germline-derived CDR1 and CDR2 are SGHDN and FVKESK. The CDR3 runs 12 residues. CDR3 nucleotide sequence: TGTGCCAGCAGCTTGACAGGAATTGAAGCTTTCTTT. Translated, it gives CASSLTGIEAFF.

As DNA, the CDR3 is TGCAGTGCAGCCGGGAACTATGGCTACACCTTC. Translated, it gives CSAAGNYGYTF. The chain joins TRBV20-1 to TRBJ1-2; D gene unclear. This CDR3 has 11 residues. V dropped 6 bases and J dropped 2 bases, with 7 bases sitting between them. In germline, CDR1 is DFQATT, CDR2 SNEGSKA (reference sequence).

The CDR3 protein is CATSRGRQGAGKVGANVLTF. The DNA for the CDR3 is TGTGCCACCAGCAGAGGGAGGCAGGGGGCGGGTAAGGTTGGGGCCAACGTCCTGACTTTC. V is TRBV15 and J is TRBJ2-6; 8 positions match TRBD1. Trimming cost V 1 base and J 3 bases; bases outside gene matches: 14. This CDR3 has 20 amino acids. Per germline, CDR1 LNHNV and CDR2 YYDKDF (reference sequence). The full variable domain, its missing parts supplied by reference TRBV15 and TRBJ2-6, is DAMVIQNPRYQVTQFGKPVTLSCSQTLNHNVMYWYQQKSSQAPKLLFHYYDKDFNNEADTPDNFQSRRPNTSFCFLDIRSPGLGDTAMYLCATSRGRQGAGKVGANVLTFGAGSRLTVL.

The chain carries TRBV29-1 and TRBJ2-7; D may be TRBD2 (6 bases). Germline-derived CDR1 and CDR2 are SQVTM and ANQGSEA. The V gene lost 7 bases and the J gene lost 2 bases, with 15 bases spanning the gap. The CDR3 has 13 residues. The CDR3 sequence is CSATTGLPYEQYF. CDR3 coding DNA: TGCAGCGCAACAACGGGACTCCCCTACGAGCAGTACTTC.

The chain recombines TRBV5-1 with TRBJ2-7; TRBD1 matches at 7 bases. V was pared by 7 bases and J by 2 bases, with 9 bases of the junction left unmatched. The CDR3 loop spans 14 amino acids. Germline values: CDR1 SGHRS, CDR2 YFSETQ. CDR3 in amino acids: CASYGTVGAYEQYF. Written as DNA, the CDR3 is TGCGCCAGCTACGGGACAGTTGGGGCCTACGAGCAGTACTTC.

The rearrangement uses TRBV5-5 and TRBJ2-1; 7 bases are a match to TRBD1. CDR1 is SGHKS and CDR2 is YYEKEE in the germline V gene (reference sequence). V shed 2 bases, J shed 9 bases, and the junction held 8 bases outside the gene matches. The CDR3 covers 14 residues. The CDR3 reads CASSLAGGAREQFF. In nucleotides, the CDR3 is TGTGCCAGCAGCTTAGCAGGGGGTGCGCGTGAGCAGTTCTTC.

The chain links TRBV6-5 to TRBJ2-7; D might be TRBD1 (5 bases). Trimming took off 2 bases at V and 4 bases at J, with 15 bases between the two ends. The CDR3 is made up of 15 amino acids. The germline V gene has CDR1 MNHEY and CDR2 SVGAGI. The CDR3 reads CASSYRGFGGYEQYF. Here the CDR3 DNA reads TGTGCCAGCAGTTACAGGGGTTTTGGTGGGTACGAGCAGTACTTC.

The chain has TRBV15 and TRBJ2-5, with D maybe TRBD2 (6 bases). The V gene lost 6 bases and the J gene lost 4 bases, with 9 bases spanning the gap. This CDR3 contains 12 residues. The germline CDR1 and CDR2 sequences are LNHNV and YYDKDF (reference sequence). CDR3 sequence reads: CATSAGRETQYF. DNA for the CDR3: TGTGCCACCAGTGCGGGGAGAGAGACCCAGTACTTC.

The gene calls are TRBV5-6 and TRBJ2-7, with D uncertain. V was cut by 3 bases and J by 6 bases, with 10 bases left in between. Germline V gene data show CDR1 as SGHDT and CDR2 as YYEEEE. The CDR3 is 12 amino acids. CDR3: CASSSAQVEQYF. The DNA for the CDR3 is TGTGCCAGCAGCTCAGCTCAGGTCGAGCAGTACTTC. Complete variable domain (other parts from reference TRBV5-6 and TRBJ2-7): DAGVTQSPTHLIKTRGQQVTLRCSPKSGHDTVSWYQQALGQGPQFIFQYYEEEERQRGNFPDRFSGHQFPNYSSELNVNALLLGDSALYLCASSSAQVEQYFGPGTRLTVT.

The rearrangement joins TRBV19 to TRBJ2-3; 11 bases line up with TRBD2. Germline loops: CDR1 LNHDA, CDR2 SQIVND (reference sequence). V shed 5 bases and J 2 bases; nucleotides not matched to a gene: 6. The CDR3 is 16 residues long. The CDR3 DNA sequence: TGTGCCAGTAGTGAGGGGACTAGCGGAAACACAGATACGCAGTATTTT. This gives the protein CASSEGTSGNTDTQYF.

V and J are TRBV19 and TRBJ1-5; weak D call: TRBD1 (5 bases). CDR3 length: 16 residues. Germline V gene data show CDR1 as LNHDA and CDR2 as SQIVND (reference sequence). Trimming cost V 2 bases and J 6 bases, with 17 bases left between them. The CDR3 DNA follows: TGTGCCAGTAGTATAAGGGGCGACATTTTTGCTCAGCCCCAGCATTTT. Translation: CASSIRGDIFAQPQHF.

The chain carries TRBV6-6 and TRBJ1-4, with TRBD1 as a possible D gene (5 bases). From germline, CDR1 is MNHNY and CDR2 SVGAGI (reference sequence). The V and J ends lost 6 bases and 8 bases respectively, with 16 bases between them. The CDR3 contains 14 residues. As DNA, the CDR3 is TGTGCCAGCAGATTCGGCAGGGAAGGAGAAAAACTGTTTTTT. It codes for CASRFGREGEKLFF.

This CDR3 is CASSPLGQGGEKLFF. The DNA of the CDR3 is TGTGCCAGCTCACCTCTTGGACAGGGAGGTGAAAAACTGTTTTTT. The V call is TRBV18, the J call TRBJ1-4, with 8 bases fitting TRBD1. Looked up from germline, CDR1 is KGHSH and CDR2 is LQKENI. The CDR3 extends over 15 amino acids. Trimming took 3 bases from V and 7 from J; bases not matched to a gene: 7.

The V call is TRBV6-6, the J call TRBJ1-5, with D maybe TRBD1 (6 bases). CDR3 length equals 13 residues. Trimming stripped 5 bases from V and 7 bases from J, with 12 bases between. From germline, CDR1 is MNHNY and CDR2 SVGAGI (reference sequence). CDR3 sequence reads: CASSPTGNQPQHF. CDR3 nucleotides: TGTGCCAGCAGTCCCACAGGGAACCAGCCCCAGCATTTT.

The chain has TRBV14 and TRBJ2-7, with unresolved D. CDR1 and CDR2 (germline): SGHDN, FVKESK. The CDR3 is 15 amino acids. V lost 0 bases, J lost 5 bases, and 14 bases lay in between. Written as DNA, the CDR3 is TGTGCCAGCAGCCAAGAGAACCCCCCAGGCCACGAGCAGTACTTC. It encodes CASSQENPPGHEQYF.

The V call is TRBV5-5, the J call TRBJ2-6, with a possible D match to TRBD2 (7 bases). Germline V gene data show CDR1 as SGHKS and CDR2 as YYEKEE (reference sequence). The CDR3 length is 16 residues. V lost 4 bases and J 0 bases, leaving 11 bases between the germline ends. CDR3 amino acids: CASSRGAYSGANVLTF. In nucleotides, the CDR3 is TGTGCCAGCAGCCGGGGGGCTTACTCTGGGGCCAACGTCCTGACTTTC.